These 21 T cell receptor beta chains originate from one sample sequenced in a study of neoadjuvant nivolumab and ipilimumab in lung cancer. Sequencing used immunoSEQ multiplex PCR; TCRdb keeps in-frame clones, though not all of them. The table includes approximately 31,000 clones, 90% detected once. The source material was peripheral blood, sampled after neoadjuvant nivolumab, alone or with ipilimumab, at or shortly before surgery. The source of these receptors is an adult with non-small cell lung cancer.

This chain links TRBV19 with TRBJ1-1; the D gene is possibly TRBD1 (5 bases). Trimming shortened V by 7 bases and J by 10 bases, and 16 bases separated the two germline ends. Germline V CDR1 and CDR2: LNHDA, SQIVND (reference sequence). The CDR3 covers 12 residues. CDR3 in DNA: TGTGCCAGTAAGTTTCCGGACACGGCAGCTTTCTTT. The encoded protein is CASKFPDTAAFF.

This chain links TRBV20-1 with TRBJ1-6; TRBD1 is a possible D gene (6 bases). Germline V gives CDR1 DFQATT, CDR2 SNEGSKA (reference sequence). The CDR3 consists of 11 residues. Trimming shortened V by 5 bases and J by 10 bases, and 9 bases separated the two germline ends. CDR3 sequence: CSAEQGSPLHF. CDR3 bases: TGCAGTGCTGAACAGGGATCACCCCTCCACTTT.

V usage is TRBV10-2 and J usage is TRBJ2-2; 11 nucleotides line up with TRBD1. The length of the CDR3 is 18 residues. Per the germline V gene, CDR1 is WSHSY and CDR2 is SAAADI. J was trimmed by 5 bases and V by 6 bases; bases with no gene match: 14. Here the CDR3 DNA reads TGCGCCAGCAGGGAAACGAGAGGGACAGGGGGGAATACCGGGGAGCTGTTTTTT. Amino acids: CASRETRGTGGNTGELFF.

V is TRBV7-8 and J is TRBJ1-2, with TRBD1 matching over 8 bases. The germline CDR1 and CDR2 sequences are SGHVS and FQNEAQ. This CDR3 is built from 15 residues. The junction had 8 bases not matched to a gene; V was cut back by 4 bases and J by 4 bases. The CDR3 DNA reads TGTGCCAGCAGCTCAGGACAGGGTTGGGTCTATGGCTACACCTTC. Residues: CASSSGQGWVYGYTF.

The J gene is TRBJ2-7, the V gene TRBV6-1; possible D gene TRBD1, 6 bases. Looked up from germline, CDR1 is MNHNS and CDR2 is SASEGT. V was cut by 9 bases and J by 9 bases, with 21 bases left in between. The CDR3 is made up of 13 amino acids. The CDR3 DNA sequence: TGTGCCAGTCACCGGGACACCATCGAAGGGCAGTACTTC. Its translation: CASHRDTIEGQYF.

The V gene is TRBV7-9, the J gene TRBJ2-1, with D uncertain. V dropped 0 bases and J dropped 10 bases, with 13 bases sitting between them. Germline values: CDR1 SEHNR, CDR2 FQNEAQ (reference sequence). This CDR3 spans 14 amino acids. The CDR3 is CASSLAGPAREQFF. The CDR3 DNA is TGTGCCAGCAGCTTAGCGGGCCCGGCTAGGGAGCAGTTCTTC.

The chain joins TRBV18 to TRBJ2-7; D gene unclear. V lost 7 bases and J lost 6, with 16 bases in between. From germline, CDR1 is KGHSH and CDR2 LQKENI. There are 13 residues in the CDR3. The CDR3 coding sequence is TGTGCCAGCTTCGGGCAGTTGACCTCCGAGCAGTACTTC. Its translation: CASFGQLTSEQYF.

V usage is TRBV7-3 and J usage is TRBJ2-3; no reliable D call. Germline-derived CDR1 and CDR2 are SGHTA and FQGTGA. The CDR3 covers 12 residues. Trimming removed 3 bases from V and 6 bases from J, with 7 bases in between. Here the CDR3 DNA reads TGTGCCAGCAGCTTTCTGGGGGATACGCAGTATTTT. Amino acid sequence: CASSFLGDTQYF.

The chain couples TRBV7-2 to TRBJ2-2, with 7 nucleotides matching TRBD2. CDR3 length: 15 amino acids. CDR1 SGHTA and CDR2 FQGNSA come from the germline V gene. The V and J ends lost 2 bases and 3 bases, in that order; junction bases with no gene match: 3. The CDR3 region is CASSLFRGDTGELFF. The CDR3 coding sequence is TGTGCCAGCAGCTTATTTCGGGGGGACACCGGGGAGCTGTTTTTT.

The chain has TRBV10-2 and TRBJ2-5; no firm D call. CDR1 WSHSY and CDR2 SAAADI come from the germline V gene. Deletions cut 5 bases from V and 4 bases from J, with 5 bases between. The CDR3 runs 11 residues. CDR3 region: CASSTGETQYF. In DNA form, the CDR3 reads TGCGCCAGCAGTACGGGAGAGACCCAGTACTTC.

By proportion, this clone is medium-sized (0.01 to 0.1%). The chain joins TRBV4-1 to TRBJ1-5; a possible D gene is TRBD1 (6 bases). Germline CDR1 is MGHRA and CDR2 is YSYEKL. There are 15 residues in the CDR3. V was pared by 1 base and J by 3 bases, with 10 bases between. The DNA for the CDR3 is TGCGCCAGCAGCCAAGCCAGGGGCTCCAATCAGCCCCAGCATTTT. This codes for CASSQARGSNQPQHF.

V and J are TRBV5-4 and TRBJ2-3, with TRBD2 matching 11 bases. CDR3 length: 18 residues. With V trimmed by 4 bases and J by 0 bases, 10 bases remained unmatched. The germline CDR1 and CDR2 sequences are SGHNT and YYREEE (reference sequence). CDR3 in amino acids: CASSPRGSGGASTDTQYF. As DNA, the CDR3 is TGTGCCAGCAGCCCACGGGGTAGCGGGGGGGCTAGCACAGATACGCAGTATTTT. The whole variable domain, remainder taken from reference TRBV5-4 and TRBJ2-3, is ETGVTQSPTHLIKTRGQQVTLRCSSQSGHNTVSWYQQALGQGPQFIFQYYREEENGRGNFPPRFSGLQFPNYSSELNVNALELDDSALYLCASSPRGSGGASTDTQYFGPGTRLTVL.

The V gene is TRBV4-1, the J gene TRBJ1-1; maybe TRBD1 (6 bases). The V end was cut by 0 bases, the J end by 8 bases, with 13 bases between. Per the germline V gene, CDR1 is MGHRA and CDR2 is YSYEKL. This CDR3 contains 14 residues. This CDR3 is CASSQDPYREEAFF. The CDR3 bases are TGCGCCAGCAGCCAAGACCCATACAGGGAAGAAGCTTTCTTT.

This clone has a handful of counts. V and J are TRBV7-3 and TRBJ2-3; no clear D. The length of the CDR3 is 14 residues. V gave up 5 bases and J gave up 5 bases, with 14 bases separating them. CDR1 is SGHTA and CDR2 is FQGTGA in the germline V gene. This chain's CDR3 is CASSPGFGRDTQYF. The CDR3 DNA is TGTGCCAGCAGCCCAGGTTTCGGGCGAGATACGCAGTATTTT.

The V call is TRBV9, the J call TRBJ1-1, with D possibly TRBD1 on 5 matching bases. The CDR3 is 13 residues long. Germline CDR1 SGDLS, CDR2 YYNGEE. Trimming removed 6 bases at V and 1 base at J, with 10 bases between. The CDR3 bases are TGTGCCAGCACGAGGGGCTCGAACACTGAAGCTTTCTTT. Amino acid sequence: CASTRGSNTEAFF.

This clone was counted once. V gene TRBV10-3 combines with J gene TRBJ1-1, with D possibly being TRBD1 (5 bases). Per germline, CDR1 ENHRY and CDR2 SYGVKD. V gave up 4 bases and J gave up 7 bases, with 19 bases separating them. The CDR3 runs 15 residues. CDR3 sequence reads: CAISAPGLSGGEAFF. The CDR3 DNA follows: TGTGCCATCAGTGCACCGGGACTCTCTGGAGGTGAAGCTTTCTTT.

This chain connects TRBV7-9 to TRBJ1-2; 12 bases map to TRBD1. The CDR3 covers 16 residues. Germline V gene lookup returns CDR1 SEHNR and CDR2 FQNEAQ (reference sequence). The V gene end was trimmed by 5 bases and the J gene end by 6 bases; junction bases not matched to a gene: 10. This CDR3 reads CASSPKGGQGAHGYTF. CDR3 DNA sequence: TGTGCCAGCAGCCCGAAAGGGGGACAGGGGGCCCATGGCTACACCTTC. Variable domain in full (rest from reference TRBV7-9 and TRBJ1-2): DTGVSQNPRHKITKRGQNVTFRCDPISEHNRLYWYRQTLGQGPEFLTYFQNEAQLEKSRLLSDRFSAERPKGSFSTLEIQRTEQGDSAMYLCASSPKGGQGAHGYTFGSGTRLTVV.

The rearrangement uses TRBV29-1 and TRBJ2-3; D gene unclear. V dropped 7 bases and J dropped 0 bases, with 17 bases sitting between them. The CDR3 is made up of 15 amino acids. CDR1 and CDR2 from the germline V gene are SQVTM and ANQGSEA. CDR3 residues: CSATPYQASTDTQYF. The CDR3 nucleotides read TGCAGCGCTACACCGTACCAGGCTAGCACAGATACGCAGTATTTT.

The chain couples TRBV5-1 to TRBJ1-2; D is ambiguous. V shed 0 bases and J shed 0 bases, with 12 bases lying between them. Germline CDR1 is SGHRS and CDR2 is YFSETQ. The length of the CDR3 is 16 residues. The DNA for the CDR3 is TGCGCCAGCAGCTTGGCCAGCGGCCCTACTAACTATGGCTACACCTTC. Translation: CASSLASGPTNYGYTF.

This chain uses TRBV7-2 with TRBJ2-1, with 11 nucleotides matching TRBD2. V lost 5 bases and J lost 9; bases outside the gene matches: 9. Germline CDR1 reads SGHTA; CDR2 reads FQGNSA. This CDR3 spans 15 amino acids. The CDR3 is CASSVSTSGGGEQFF. Written as DNA, the CDR3 is TGTGCCAGCAGCGTCTCCACTAGCGGGGGTGGTGAGCAGTTCTTC.

The V and J genes are TRBV18 and TRBJ1-1; 9 bases fit TRBD1. Germline V gene sequence: CDR1 KGHSH, CDR2 LQKENI. This CDR3 has 16 residues. Trimming removed 4 bases from V and 4 bases from J; junction bases left unmatched: 10. Here the CDR3 DNA reads TGTGCCAGCTCACTCGGTACAGGGGGACAGGGCACTGAAGCTTTCTTT. Its protein is CASSLGTGGQGTEAFF.